Below, one TCR beta chain is given with its context. This clone was found once. Its antigen is still unknown. No base qualities exist here, and no much larger clone lies one base off it. Participants in the prospective study were enrolled through a virtual design, were aged roughly 18 to 100 years, and lived in approximately 25 United States geographic areas. In the prospective study, participants were assigned to cohorts based on the clinical history participants reported in a screening survey and a study questionnaire. For ImmuneRACE Cohort 3, a participant was defined as recovered based on two consecutive negative NP/OP PCR tests, clearance by a healthcare professional, or resolution of symptoms. Mobile phlebotomists in the prospective study collected whole blood, serum and a nasopharyngeal or oropharyngeal swab from every participant. Participants in the prospective study had the option to provide additional blood draws and questionnaires over a roughly 2-month period. Blood samples from the prospective study were shipped frozen or at room temperature prior to DNA extraction.

V trim: 2 bases; J trim: 5 bases; unmatched bases: 4. CDR1 and CDR2, per the germline V gene (reference sequence), are SGHNT and YYREEE. Reading from cysteine to phenylalanine, the CDR3 counts 14 amino acids. Kept here is only the CDR3 DNA, which spans 42 bases and is read in frame from base 1. The data belong to a study of blood T cell repertoires in COVID-19 (dated by TCRdb to the early 2020s). About the full investigation: Samples covering the acute and convalescent phases of COVID-19 were provided by collaborators in the United States, Italy and Spain. The material from the prospective study consisted of cDNA or gDNA derived from T cells, B-cell-depleted T cells, or PBMCs. Deeply sampled blood TCRbeta repertoires from subjects exposed to, actively infected with, or recovered from COVID-19 were included in the dataset. The repertoires were made available in a free public database intended to serve as a resource for research on the immune response to SARS-CoV-2. Samples were obtained from the ongoing ImmuneRACE study (first 160 participants) and from over 1,000 subjects provided by 6 global collaborators. The sample metadata nearly always contained a de-identified subject ID, COVID-19 status, age in years and sex. Where HLA class I and class II types were available, the types were taken from metadata supplied by the sample provider, not from assay-based typing. The investigation overall reported the following: The quantity of clinical and demographic metadata differed by source and by participant and was supplied without curation.

TCRbeta CDR3 regions were amplified from genomic DNA using the immunoSEQ Assay, a bias-controlled multiplex PCR. Concerning the study's data processing: The number of nucleated cells in each sample was estimated from the amplification of reference gene primers within the assay. Sequence reads were collapsed and filtered to measure the absolute abundance of every unique TCRbeta CDR3 rearrangement. For each sample, productive Simpson clonality was calculated by taking the square root of Simpson's diversity index across productive rearrangements. This immuneACCESS table, as held by TCRdb, lists in-frame sequences with V and J called but not all clones. Of the missing ones, under half trace to an unresolved V gene in checked studies; the others have no known cause. The D gene and trimming were derived from the DNA, and the V and J assignments and clone size from that table. The sample profile shows almost 250,000 clones; 70% to 90% of them were found once. The biggest ten clones account for roughly 1.7% of the sample.

Recombination connected TRBV5-4 to TRBJ2-7, and TRBD2 matches 10 of the central bases. Sequenced input: PBMCs or T cells enriched from blood (not recorded which). The TCR comes from a woman aged 45 to 65 who had recovered from COVID-19. DNA sequence: TGTGCCAGCAGCTTAACTAGCGGGAACCACGAGCAGTACTTC. This is translated as CASSLTSGNHEQYF.